This TCR beta chain was sequenced for a study of radiation and T cells in renal cell carcinoma. Measured with immunoSEQ multiplex PCR; TCRdb has only the in-frame clones, and not every one. In the table there are around 140,000 clones, over 80% of which are singletons. Time point indicated: baseline pretreatment blood. The treatment was: 15 Gy SBRT to primary tumor, nephrectomy 4 weeks later. The source was blood, collected from a patient whose treatment included radiotherapy and nephrectomy. The sequence came from a woman aged 45-59 years with renal cell carcinoma.

CDR3 nucleotide sequence: TGCGCCAGCAGCTTGGGGGACAGGGAGGTCTATGGCTACACCTTC. Amino acids: CASSLGDREVYGYTF. This chain connects TRBV5-1 to TRBJ1-2; 9 bases match TRBD1. The germline CDR1 and CDR2 sequences are SGHRS and YFSETQ. The V and J ends lost 0 bases and 4 bases, in that order; junction bases with no gene match: 4. The CDR3 extends over 15 amino acids.